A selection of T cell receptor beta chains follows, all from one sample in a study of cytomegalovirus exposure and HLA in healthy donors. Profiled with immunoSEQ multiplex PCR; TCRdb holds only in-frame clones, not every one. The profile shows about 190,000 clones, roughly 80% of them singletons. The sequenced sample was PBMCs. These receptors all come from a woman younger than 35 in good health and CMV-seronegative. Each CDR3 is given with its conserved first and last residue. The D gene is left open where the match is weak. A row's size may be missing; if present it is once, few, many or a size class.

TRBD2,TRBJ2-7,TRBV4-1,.,TGCGCCAGCAGCCACACTAGCGGGGGGTCCTACGAGCAGTACTTC,CASSHTSGGSYEQYF
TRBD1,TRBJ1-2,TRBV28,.,TGTGCCAGCAGTCCTGGGGGACAGGGGGCCTCTTTATATGGCTACACCTTC,CASSPGGQGASLYGYTF
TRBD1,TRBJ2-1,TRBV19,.,TGTGCCAGTAGGAGGGCAGGGGGCCGGAATGAGCAGTTCTTC,CASRRAGGRNEQFF
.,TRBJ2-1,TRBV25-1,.,TGTGCCAGCAGTGAAGCAGGTTGGAAGCAGTTCTTC,CASSEAGWKQFF
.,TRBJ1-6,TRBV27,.,TGTGCCAGCAGCCGCGACCTTCGACTCGGAAAGGGAGTTTCACCCCTCCACTTT,CASSRDLRLGKGVSPLHF
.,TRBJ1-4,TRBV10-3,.,TGTGCCATCAGTGGTGGGAAGGGGGAAAAACTGTTTTTT,CAISGGKGEKLFF
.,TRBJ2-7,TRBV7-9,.,TGTGCCAGCAGCTCTGTGGGGCAGTCCTCCTACGAGCAGTACTTC,CASSSVGQSSYEQYF
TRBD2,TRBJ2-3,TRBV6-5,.,TGTGCCAGCCGGGGGGGTGGTAATACGCAGTATTTT,CASRGGGNTQYF
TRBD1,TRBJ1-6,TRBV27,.,TGTGCCAGCACAAAACTGAGGACAGGCGATCATTCACCCCTCCACTTT,CASTKLRTGDHSPLHF
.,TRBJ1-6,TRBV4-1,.,TGCGCCAGCAGCCAAGATCGGGATTCACCCCTCCACTTT,CASSQDRDSPLHF
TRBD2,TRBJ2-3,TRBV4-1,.,TGCGCCAGCAGCCAATTCGGCGGGGGGGCCCTGGATACGCAGTATTTT,CASSQFGGGALDTQYF
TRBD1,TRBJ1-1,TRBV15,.,TGTGCCACCAGCAGAGAAATGGGACAGAGTAGAACGAACACTGAAGCTTTCTTT,CATSREMGQSRTNTEAFF
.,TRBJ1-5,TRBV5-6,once,TGTGCCAGCAGCCGCGGCAGGGGCAGCAATCAGCCCCAGCATTTT,CASSRGRGSNQPQHF
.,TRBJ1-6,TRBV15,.,TGTGCCACCAGCAGAGATCGGGGGGATTCACCCCTCCACTTT,CATSRDRGDSPLHF
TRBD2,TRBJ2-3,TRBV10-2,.,TGCGCCAGCAGTGAGAGGTCTAGCGGAACTAGCACAGATACGCAGTATTTT,CASSERSSGTSTDTQYF
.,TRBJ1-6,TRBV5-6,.,TGTGCCAGCAGCTTGGAAACTGGCTATAATTCACCCCTCCACTTT,CASSLETGYNSPLHF
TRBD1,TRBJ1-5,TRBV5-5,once,TGTGCCAGCGGGATGGACAGGAGCAATCAGCCCCAGCATTTT,CASGMDRSNQPQHF